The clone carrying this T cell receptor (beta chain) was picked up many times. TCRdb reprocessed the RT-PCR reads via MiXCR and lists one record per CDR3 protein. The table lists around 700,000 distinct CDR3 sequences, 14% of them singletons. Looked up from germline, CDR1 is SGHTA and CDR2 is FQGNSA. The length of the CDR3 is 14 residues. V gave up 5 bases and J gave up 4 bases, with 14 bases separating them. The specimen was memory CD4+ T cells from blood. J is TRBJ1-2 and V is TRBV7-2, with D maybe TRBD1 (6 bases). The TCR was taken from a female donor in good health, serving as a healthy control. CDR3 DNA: TGTGCCAGCAGCCCTGGGGGGGGCGGCTATGGCTACACCTTC. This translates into CASSPGGGGYGYTF.